This T cell receptor (beta chain) was documented in a study of shared clonotypes between healthy human individuals. Regarding the study as a whole: It was only blood that was sampled, and tissue repertoires likely differ. Generally, naive subsets came out with larger estimated richness than memory subsets. The study found about 5% of naive CD4 clonotypes shared across four donors. At large depth, rarefaction still showed sorted-subset sequencing to be incomplete.

Terminally differentiated effector memory CD45RA+ cells were excluded from the naive CD8 cells, which were CD45RO-negative and positively selected for CCR7. The assay was immunoSEQ multiplex PCR, and TCRdb's table has in-frame clones only and misses some. The profile shows roughly 1,800,000 clones, approximately 94% of them singletons. To note about this clone: The antigen remains unidentified.

V gave up 0 bases and J gave up 2 bases; unmatched junction bases: 6. Germline values: CDR1 SGDLS, CDR2 YYNGEE. The CDR3 has 16 residues. This chain links TRBV9 with TRBJ2-3; 7 positions match TRBD2. The specimen sequenced was naive CD8+ T cells sorted from blood. The receptor's source is a man aged 18 to 29 in good health. The CDR3 region has the DNA TGTGCCAGCAGCGTAGAAGGGCGGGGGATCACAGATACGCAGTATTTT. Amino acids: CASSVEGRGITDTQYF.